This T cell receptor (beta chain) derives from a study of cytomegalovirus exposure and HLA in healthy donors. Broader study findings: As a later analysis showed, several of the most significant clusters appeared to be linked to common viral pathogens.

This CDR3 is built from 11 residues. V lost 4 bases, J lost 12 bases, and 13 bases lay in between. Germline assignment: CDR1 SEHNR and CDR2 FQNEAQ (reference sequence). As regards this clone: Its antigen remains unidentified.

Both 60 Vbeta primers and 13 Jbeta primers went into the PCR. Clones were sequenced by immunoSEQ multiplex PCR, and TCRdb holds only the in-frame ones, with some missing. The table lists roughly 73,000 clones, 78% of them singletons, with roughly 3.5% in the top ten. The chain carries TRBV7-9 and TRBJ2-7, with D perhaps matching TRBD2 (5 bases). Material: PBMCs. The TCR sequence derives from a man aged 40-55 years in good health and CMV-seronegative. CDR3 region: CASSSYGILYF. The CDR3, as DNA: TGTGCCAGCAGCTCCTACGGGATCCTGTACTTC.